Shown below are 8 T cell receptor beta chains from a single sample sequenced in a study of CD8+ T cells in alopecia areata. Extraction of RNA preceded its reverse transcription into cDNA, which served as the sequencing template. Produced via immunoSEQ multiplex PCR; TCRdb's table is partial and in-frame only. Altogether a few hundred thousand clones are present, roughly two fifths being singletons, with the ten largest covering 0.45% to 0.55%. Treatment of the sample: oral pan-JAK inhibitor, 5-10 mg twice daily. The input for sequencing was CD4+ T cells sorted from blood, taken between weeks 30 and 35, from a patient treated with tofacitinib. All receptors come from a human donor with alopecia areata.

This clone was seen a handful of times. The rearrangement links TRBV11-2 to TRBJ2-7; unclear D gene. From germline, CDR1 is SGHAT and CDR2 FQNNGV. CDR3 length equals 14 residues. Trimming pared 1 base from V and 5 bases from J, leaving 12 bases between. This chain's CDR3 is CASSLVAPGDEQYF. The DNA of the CDR3 is TGTGCCAGCAGCTTAGTAGCTCCTGGGGACGAGCAGTACTTC.

This sequence joins TRBV29-1 and TRBJ2-3, with 7 bases matching TRBD1. The CDR3 spans 13 residues. With 3 bases clipped from V and 5 bases from J, the junction kept 5 bases outside the gene matches. Germline values: CDR1 SQVTM, CDR2 ANQGSEA. The CDR3: CSVEWAGGDTQYF. CDR3 in DNA: TGCAGCGTTGAGTGGGCAGGGGGAGATACGCAGTATTTT.

In its sample, this clone was seen a few times. Here the CDR3 DNA reads TGTGCCAGCAGTCCGGGACTGAAGAGGGGGACTGAAGCTTTCTTT. It specifies CASSPGLKRGTEAFF. The rearrangement uses TRBV2 and TRBJ1-1; tentatively, D is TRBD1 (6 bases). V was clipped by 5 bases and J by 5 bases, with 18 bases between them. This CDR3 has 15 residues. Germline CDR1 is SNHLY and CDR2 is FYNNEI.

DNA for the CDR3: TGTGCCAGCAGTGTTCAGGATGCTGAGCAGTTCTTC. Protein product: CASSVQDAEQFF. The chain recombines TRBV2 with TRBJ2-1; no clear D. From germline, CDR1 is SNHLY and CDR2 FYNNEI. The CDR3 spans 12 residues. With 4 bases removed from V and 9 bases from J, the gap between germline ends came to 10 bases.

This clone was counted only a few times. The chain recombines TRBV30 with TRBJ2-3; D perhaps matches TRBD1 (6 bases). Germline values: CDR1 GTSNPN, CDR2 SVGIG (reference sequence). This CDR3 region has 15 residues. Trimming took off 0 bases at V and 0 bases at J, with 10 bases between the two ends. CDR3 region: CAWSVGTISTDTQYF. CDR3 bases: TGTGCCTGGAGTGTGGGGACAATAAGCACAGATACGCAGTATTTT.

This chain joins TRBV6-5 and TRBJ2-7, with D unclear. This CDR3 spans 16 amino acids. Trimming cost V 3 bases and J 4 bases, with 19 bases left between them. Germline V gene lookup returns CDR1 MNHEY and CDR2 SVGAGI. CDR3 sequence: CASSYLRQGKVYEQYF. CDR3 nucleotides: TGTGCCAGCAGTTATCTTCGCCAAGGGAAGGTTTACGAGCAGTACTTC.

This clone has a handful of counts. The gene calls are TRBV30 and TRBJ1-1; D is unclear. The CDR3 runs to 15 residues. V gave up 1 base and J gave up 9 bases, with 21 bases separating them. CDR1 and CDR2 from the germline V gene are GTSNPN and SVGIG (reference sequence). In DNA, the CDR3 is TGTGCCTGGAGTGCCCAAAATCTAAGGACGGGGAAAGCTTTCTTT. Encoded protein: CAWSAQNLRTGKAFF.

The J gene is TRBJ2-3, the V gene TRBV7-9; 7 nucleotides align to TRBD2. The CDR3 is 13 amino acids. Trimming cost V 5 bases and J 7 bases; bases outside gene matches: 6. Germline CDR1 SEHNR, CDR2 FQNEAQ (reference sequence). The CDR3 loop reads CASSLGTTNTQYF. The CDR3 DNA follows: TGTGCCAGCAGCCTCGGGACTACTAATACGCAGTATTTT.